This T cell receptor beta chain comes out of a study of cytomegalovirus exposure and HLA in healthy donors. Whole-study context: For the 300 to 400 genotyped donors, 75% to 90% fell within the Caucasian-associated ancestry cluster. Findings and limits, study-wide: Later genetic work tied a missense DCLRE1C variant to beta-chain V and J trimming.

About this clone: The antigen remains undetermined.

Those who donated were healthy bone marrow donors. This CDR3 contains 16 residues. In germline, CDR1 is SGDLS, CDR2 YYNGEE. V lost 0 bases, J lost 0 bases, and 10 bases lay in between. Vbeta (60) and Jbeta (13) primers were used in the PCR. Generated by immunoSEQ multiplex PCR, the TCRdb table keeps only in-frame clones and is missing some. Among 95,000 to 150,000 clones listed, about three quarters were seen once. This TCR was sampled from a woman between 40 and 55 years old in good health and CMV-seronegative. The genes are TRBV9 and TRBJ2-1; D unclear. Sequenced material: PBMCs. CDR3 DNA sequence: TGTGCCAGCAGCGTAGTTGGTAGCAGCTCCTACAATGAGCAGTTCTTC. It codes for CASSVVGSSSYNEQFF.